Below are 20 T cell receptor beta chains sequenced from a single sample in a study of CD8+CD57+ T cells in acquired aplastic anemia. Template material for TCR beta VDJ and CDR3 profiling consisted of genomic DNA. One entry per CDR3 protein, called by TCRdb with MiXCR from the reads. The data hold 120,000 or so distinct CDR3 sequences, with approximately 40% observed a single time. Patients picked for sequencing had shown CD8+CD57+ cell expansion detected by flow cytometry. Sample: sorted CD4+, CD8+, or CD8+CD57+ T cells (not recorded which) from PBMCs. The receptor set was obtained from a human donor with aplastic anemia.

This chain joins TRBV9 and TRBJ2-7, with TRBD1 as a possible D gene (5 bases). Trimming left V 4 bases short and J 3 bases short, with 11 bases between. CDR3 length equals 13 residues. Germline loops: CDR1 SGDLS, CDR2 YYNGEE. As DNA, the CDR3 is TGTGCCAGCAGCCAGACAGATTTCTACGAGCAGTACTTC. Protein product: CASSQTDFYEQYF. The full variable domain, completed using reference TRBV9 and TRBJ2-7, is DSGVTQTPKHLITATGQRVTLRCSPRSGDLSVYWYQQSLDQGLQFLIQYYNGEERAKGNILERFSAQQFPDLHSELNLSSLELGDSALYFCASSQTDFYEQYFGPGTRLTVT.

This clonotype was found many times. The chain employs TRBV2 and TRBJ1-2, with D maybe TRBD1 (6 bases). From germline, CDR1 is SNHLY and CDR2 FYNNEI. The CDR3 covers 15 residues. The ends were cut back, 8 bases at V and 8 bases at J, with 24 bases in the middle. CDR3 in amino acids: CASRWRGRVASGYTF. CDR3 in DNA: TGTGCCAGCCGCTGGCGGGGGCGCGTCGCGTCCGGCTACACCTTC.

In nucleotides, the CDR3 is TGCAGTGCTAGAGTAGGAACTAGCTCACAGCAGTACTTC. It translates to CSARVGTSSQQYF. The genes are TRBV20-1 and TRBJ2-7; weak D call: TRBD2 (6 bases). Germline CDR1 is DFQATT and CDR2 is SNEGSKA (reference sequence). V was pared by 1 base and J by 8 bases, with 15 bases between. The CDR3 covers 13 residues.

This chain links TRBV10-3 with TRBJ2-3, with 9 bases matching TRBD1. Unmatched junction bases numbered 7, after V lost 2 bases and J lost 4 bases. The germline CDR1 and CDR2 sequences are ENHRY and SYGVKD. This CDR3 is built from 16 residues. CDR3 sequence: CAISEPVGQGSDTQYF. CDR3 DNA: TGTGCCATCAGTGAGCCGGTTGGACAGGGGTCAGATACGCAGTATTTT.

This rearrangement joins TRBV12-3 or TRBV12-4 to TRBJ2-1, with 14 nucleotides matching TRBD2. Trimming at V came to 6 bases and at J to 2 bases, leaving 0 bases not matched to a gene. The CDR3 runs 15 residues. The CDR3 spells CASRTSGGAYNEQFF. The CDR3 bases are TGTGCCAGCAGGACTAGCGGGGGGGCCTACAATGAGCAGTTCTTC.

This clonotype was counted ten times or more. This sequence joins TRBV9 and TRBJ1-6; 11 bases align to TRBD1. This CDR3 is built from 16 residues. The V gene end was trimmed by 3 bases and the J gene end by 10 bases; junction bases not matched to a gene: 9. The germline V gene has CDR1 SGDLS and CDR2 YYNGEE. The DNA of the CDR3 is TGTGCCAGCAGCGCAGGTCCCGGGACAGGGGGATCACCCCTCCACTTT. The encoded protein is CASSAGPGTGGSPLHF. The variable domain in full, completed from reference TRBV9 and TRBJ1-6, reads DSGVTQTPKHLITATGQRVTLRCSPRSGDLSVYWYQQSLDQGLQFLIQYYNGEERAKGNILERFSAQQFPDLHSELNLSSLELGDSALYFCASSAGPGTGGSPLHFGNGTRLTVT.

The CDR3 sequence is CASSLTISGNTEAFF. The CDR3 region has the DNA TGTGCCAGCAGCTTAACAATATCAGGGAACACTGAAGCTTTCTTT. V gene TRBV11-3 combines with J gene TRBJ1-1; D remains unclear. There are 15 residues in the CDR3. Per the germline V gene, CDR1 is SGHNT and CDR2 is YENEEA. V was pared by 2 bases and J by 1 base, with 11 bases between.

This chain uses TRBV7-9 with TRBJ1-4, with 11 nucleotides matching TRBD1. The CDR3 runs to 14 residues. In germline, CDR1 is SEHNR, CDR2 FQNEAQ (reference sequence). The junction had 2 bases not matched to a gene; V was cut back by 4 bases and J by 7 bases. This chain's CDR3 is CASSSGQGVEKLFF. DNA of the CDR3: TGTGCCAGCAGCTCGGGACAGGGGGTTGAAAAACTGTTTTTT.

This clonotype was recorded at least ten times. V is TRBV29-1 and J is TRBJ1-4, with 10 bases that match TRBD1. With 7 bases clipped from V and 0 bases from J, the junction kept 17 bases outside the gene matches. CDR3 length equals 19 residues. Germline V gene data show CDR1 as SQVTM and CDR2 as ANQGSEA. The CDR3 here is CSGLIRDRGTIATNEKLFF. CDR3 bases: TGCAGCGGTCTAATCCGGGACAGGGGCACTATTGCAACTAATGAAAAACTGTTTTTT. Full variable domain (rest looked up from reference TRBV29-1 and TRBJ1-4): SAVISQKPSRDICQRGTSLTIQCQVDSQVTMMFWYRQQPGQSLTLIATANQGSEATYESGFVIDKFPISRPNLTFSTLTVSNMSPEDSSIYLCSGLIRDRGTIATNEKLFFGSGTQLSVL.

The sample holds many counts of this clonotype. The genes are TRBV2 and TRBJ1-2; D might be TRBD1 (5 bases). V was clipped by 5 bases and J by 2 bases, with 12 bases between them. In germline, CDR1 is SNHLY, CDR2 FYNNEI. The CDR3 runs to 14 residues. The CDR3 here is CASSNDRLNYGYTF. The DNA for the CDR3 is TGTGCCAGCAGTAACGACAGACTGAACTATGGCTACACCTTC.

This clonotype turned up a few times. V gene TRBV5-1 combines with J gene TRBJ1-1; 9 bases map to TRBD1. Germline V gene sequence: CDR1 SGHRS, CDR2 YFSETQ. The CDR3 is 18 amino acids. V lost 4 bases to trimming and J lost 0 bases; unmatched junction nucleotides: 13. The CDR3 DNA reads as TGCGCCAGCAGCCCGCTCCGGGACAGGGCTCGTCTGAACACTGAAGCTTTCTTT. This sequence encodes CASSPLRDRARLNTEAFF.

The chain couples TRBV10-3 to TRBJ1-6; D is undetermined. CDR1 and CDR2 from the germline V gene are ENHRY and SYGVKD. Trimming removed 6 bases at V and 10 bases at J, with 13 bases between. The CDR3 has 13 amino acids. The CDR3 loop is CAISEQLGSPLHF. The CDR3 bases are TGTGCCATCAGCGAGCAGCTGGGGTCACCCCTCCACTTT.

This clonotype has at least ten counts. The chain employs TRBV15 and TRBJ2-7; 8 nucleotides align to TRBD1. J gave up 3 bases and V 4 bases, and 2 bases lay outside the gene matches. In germline, CDR1 is LNHNV, CDR2 YYDKDF (reference sequence). The CDR3 length is 13 residues. The CDR3 here is CATSMDRDYEQYF. The CDR3 DNA is TGTGCCACCAGCATGGACAGGGACTACGAGCAGTACTTC.

The rearrangement links TRBV11-2 to TRBJ2-1; D is perhaps TRBD2 (7 bases). The V gene lost 7 bases and the J gene lost 6 bases, with 16 bases spanning the gap. CDR1 is SGHAT and CDR2 is FQNNGV in the germline V gene. This CDR3 spans 14 amino acids. In DNA form, the CDR3 reads TGTGCCAGCACCACTGGGGGGGCCTTCAATGAGCAGTTCTTC. Translating gives CASTTGGAFNEQFF.

This clonotype was picked up many times. This chain uses TRBV15 with TRBJ1-5; D gene ambiguous. CDR3 length equals 16 residues. Germline lookup yields CDR1 LNHNV and CDR2 YYDKDF (reference sequence). V was cut by 1 base and J by 0 bases, with 10 bases left in between. The CDR3 DNA reads as TGTGCCACCAGCAGAGTTCCGGGTAATAGCAATCAGCCCCAGCATTTT. It codes for CATSRVPGNSNQPQHF.

This clonotype was detected ten times or more. The V gene is TRBV7-2, the J gene TRBJ1-5, with D hard to call. CDR1 is SGHTA, CDR2 FQGNSA, per germline. This CDR3 spans 13 amino acids. V was shortened by 1 base and J by 11 bases, with 12 bases between the two germline ends. The CDR3 DNA is TGTGCCAGCAGCTTAGAGGGCGGAGGGACCCAGCATTTT. It yields the protein CASSLEGGGTQHF.

V usage is TRBV5-5 and J usage is TRBJ2-5, with 15 bases matching TRBD2. The V and J ends lost 0 bases and 4 bases, in that order; junction bases with no gene match: 1. The CDR3 runs 16 residues. Germline assignment: CDR1 SGHKS and CDR2 YYEKEE (reference sequence). CDR3 in DNA: TGTGCCAGCAGCTTGGGGACTAGCGGGGGGGTAGAGACCCAGTACTTC. Its protein product is CASSLGTSGGVETQYF.

This chain links TRBV7-2 with TRBJ2-5; D may be TRBD1 (5 bases). The CDR3 consists of 14 residues. The ends were cut back, 5 bases at V and 0 bases at J, with 10 bases in the middle. Germline loops: CDR1 SGHTA, CDR2 FQGNSA. The CDR3 DNA reads as TGTGCCAGCAGCACAGGCCAGTACCAAGAGACCCAGTACTTC. Protein sequence: CASSTGQYQETQYF.

J is TRBJ2-3 and V is TRBV24-1; maybe TRBD1 (6 bases). Germline lookup yields CDR1 KGHDR and CDR2 SFDVKD. The V gene lost 11 bases and the J gene lost 4 bases, with 18 bases spanning the gap. The length of the CDR3 is 14 residues. The CDR3 is CASSITGCADTQYF. The DNA of the CDR3 is TGTGCCAGCAGCATTACAGGGTGTGCAGATACGCAGTATTTT.

V and J are TRBV28 and TRBJ1-5; D is ambiguous. Trimming removed 5 bases from V and 4 bases from J, with 6 bases in between. The CDR3 has 12 residues. Germline CDR1 reads MDHEN; CDR2 reads SYDVKM. The CDR3: CASSLENQPQHF. For the CDR3, the DNA is TGTGCCAGCAGTCTAGAGAATCAGCCCCAGCATTTT.